Listed here is a single T cell receptor (beta chain). What it recognizes is unknown. This specimen comes from a study of cytotoxic CD8 clonotypes in ibrutinib-treated CLL. The intended depth for sequencing was 1 in 200,000 to 1 in 1 million T cells. The method was immunoSEQ multiplex PCR; TCRdb's version includes in-frame clones alone and lacks a portion of them. The sample holds roughly 38,000 clones, 49% seen once. The study's findings and limits: Different sampling times were used for sustained-remission and progressing patients. Stable or contracted on treatment, public clonotypes were also uncommon.

V was trimmed by 2 bases and J by 1 base, leaving 12 bases between them. This CDR3 is built from 16 residues. From germline, CDR1 is LNHDA and CDR2 SQIVND (reference sequence). The sample here was PBMCs, taken before ibrutinib treatment. The receptor comes from a human donor with chronic lymphocytic leukemia. V usage is TRBV19 and J usage is TRBJ1-3; D is uncertain. Here the CDR3 DNA reads TGTGCCAGTAGTATATCCGGGCCGAGGTCTGGAAACACCATATATTTT. Encoded protein: CASSISGPRSGNTIYF.